This passage covers 3 T cell receptor beta chains from one sample sequenced in a study of blood T cell repertoires in COVID-19. The method was immunoSEQ multiplex PCR; TCRdb's version includes in-frame clones alone and lacks a portion of them. The sample contains about 120,000 clones, roughly four fifths of which appear only once. Input material: peripheral blood. The receptors were gathered from a woman in her 70s with acute or convalescent COVID-19.

The chain has TRBV6-4 and TRBJ2-7, with 15 bases that match TRBD2. The CDR3 consists of 18 residues. V shed 6 bases and J 2 bases; nucleotides not matched to a gene: 11. Germline CDR1 and CDR2: MRHNA and SNTAGT. CDR3 sequence (DNA): TGTGCCAGCAGCCTCGGGACTAGCGGGGGGCCGGATCCCTACGAGCAGTACGTC. Its protein product is CASSLGTSGGPDPYEQYV.

The chain combines TRBV18 with TRBJ1-2, with TRBD1 identical over 7 bases. The J segment lost 4 bases and the V segment lost 4 bases, leaving 3 bases of the junction unmatched. This CDR3 is 13 amino acids long. Per germline, CDR1 KGHSH and CDR2 LQKENI. The CDR3 sequence: CASSQDRAYGYTF. The DNA for the CDR3 is TGTGCCAGCTCACAAGACAGGGCCTATGGCTACACCTTC.

The V and J genes are TRBV5-4 and TRBJ2-1; perhaps TRBD1 as D (6 bases). The CDR3 has 15 amino acids. V lost 4 bases to trimming and J lost 7 bases, with 18 bases between them. Germline CDR1 is SGHNT and CDR2 is YYREEE (reference sequence). The CDR3 spells CASSIDKTGFNEQFF. The CDR3 nucleotides read TGTGCCAGCAGCATCGACAAGACAGGTTTTAATGAGCAGTTCTTC.